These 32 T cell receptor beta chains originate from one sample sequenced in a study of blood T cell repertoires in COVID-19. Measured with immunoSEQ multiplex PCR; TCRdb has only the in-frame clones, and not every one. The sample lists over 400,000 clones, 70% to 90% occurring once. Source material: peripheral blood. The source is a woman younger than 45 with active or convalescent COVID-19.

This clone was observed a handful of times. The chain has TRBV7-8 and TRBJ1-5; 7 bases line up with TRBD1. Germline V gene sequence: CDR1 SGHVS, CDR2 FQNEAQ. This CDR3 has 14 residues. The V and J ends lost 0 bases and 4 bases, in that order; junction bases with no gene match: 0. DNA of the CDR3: TGTGCCAGCAGCTTAGCGACAGGGAATCAGCCCCAGCATTTT. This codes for CASSLATGNQPQHF.

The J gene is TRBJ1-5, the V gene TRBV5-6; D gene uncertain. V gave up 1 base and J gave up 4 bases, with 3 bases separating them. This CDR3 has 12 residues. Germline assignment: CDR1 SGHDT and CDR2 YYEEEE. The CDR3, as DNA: TGTGCCAGCAGCTTGTTAAATCAGCCCCAGCATTTT. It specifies CASSLLNQPQHF.

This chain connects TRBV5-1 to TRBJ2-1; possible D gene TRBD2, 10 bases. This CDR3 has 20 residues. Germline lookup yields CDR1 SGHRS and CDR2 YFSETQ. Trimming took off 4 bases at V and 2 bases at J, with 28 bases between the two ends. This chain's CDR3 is CASSPGTGSSGRGAYNEQFF. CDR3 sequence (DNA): TGCGCCAGCAGCCCAGGGACAGGGTCTAGCGGGAGAGGAGCCTACAATGAGCAGTTCTTC.

CDR3 coding DNA: TGTGCCAGCAGCTCTCCGGACAGGGATAATGAAAAACTGTTTTTT. Amino acid sequence: CASSSPDRDNEKLFF. V gene TRBV7-9 combines with J gene TRBJ1-4; 8 positions agree with TRBD1. Trimming removed 4 bases from V and 4 bases from J; junction bases left unmatched: 5. The CDR3 sequence is 15 residues long. Germline CDR1 SEHNR, CDR2 FQNEAQ (reference sequence). The full variable domain, completed using reference TRBV7-9 and TRBJ1-4, is DTGVSQNPRHKITKRGQNVTFRCDPISEHNRLYWYRQTLGQGPEFLTYFQNEAQLEKSRLLSDRFSAERPKGSFSTLEIQRTEQGDSAMYLCASSSPDRDNEKLFFGSGTQLSVL.

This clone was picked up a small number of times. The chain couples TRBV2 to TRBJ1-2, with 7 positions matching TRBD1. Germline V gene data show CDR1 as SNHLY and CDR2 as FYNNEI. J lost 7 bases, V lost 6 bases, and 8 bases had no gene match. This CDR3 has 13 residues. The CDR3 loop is CASRETGVPGYTF. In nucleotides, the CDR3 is TGTGCCAGCAGAGAAACAGGGGTCCCTGGCTACACCTTC.

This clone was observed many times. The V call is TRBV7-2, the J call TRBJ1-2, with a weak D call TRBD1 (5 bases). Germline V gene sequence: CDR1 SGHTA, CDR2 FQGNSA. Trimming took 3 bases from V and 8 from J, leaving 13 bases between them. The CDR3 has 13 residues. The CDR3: CASSFGGSSGYTF. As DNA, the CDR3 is TGTGCCAGCAGCTTCGGGGGGTCTAGCGGCTACACCTTC. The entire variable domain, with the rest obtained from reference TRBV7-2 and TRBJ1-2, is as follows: GAGVSQSPSNKVTEKGKDVELRCDPISGHTALYWYRQSLGQGLEFLIYFQGNSAPDKSGLPSDRFSAERTGGSVSTLTIQRTQQEDSAVYLCASSFGGSSGYTFGSGTRLTVV.

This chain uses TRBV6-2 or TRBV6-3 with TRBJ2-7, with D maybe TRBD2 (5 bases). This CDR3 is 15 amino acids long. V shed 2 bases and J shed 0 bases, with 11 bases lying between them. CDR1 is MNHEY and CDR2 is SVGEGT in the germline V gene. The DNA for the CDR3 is TGTGCCAGCAGTTACCCCCGGGGAAGCTCCTACGAGCAGTACTTC. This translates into CASSYPRGSSYEQYF.

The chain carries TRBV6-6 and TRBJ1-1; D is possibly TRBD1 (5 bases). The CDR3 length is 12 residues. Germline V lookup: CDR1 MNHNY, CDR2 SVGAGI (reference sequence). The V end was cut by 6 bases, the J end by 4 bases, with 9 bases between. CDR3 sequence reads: CASRGGGTEAFF. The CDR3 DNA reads TGTGCCAGCAGGGGGGGAGGCACTGAAGCTTTCTTT.

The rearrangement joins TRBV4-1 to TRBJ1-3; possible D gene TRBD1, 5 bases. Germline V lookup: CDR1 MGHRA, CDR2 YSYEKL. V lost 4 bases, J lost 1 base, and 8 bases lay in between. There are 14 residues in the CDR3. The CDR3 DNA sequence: TGCGCCAGCAGCCTTACAGGTTCTGGAAACACCATATATTTT. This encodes CASSLTGSGNTIYF.

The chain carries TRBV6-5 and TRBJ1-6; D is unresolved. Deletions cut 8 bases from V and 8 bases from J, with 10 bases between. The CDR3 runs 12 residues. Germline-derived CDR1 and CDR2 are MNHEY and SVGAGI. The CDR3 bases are TGTGCCAGCTACTCCTCGTATTCACCCCTCCACTTT. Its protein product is CASYSSYSPLHF.

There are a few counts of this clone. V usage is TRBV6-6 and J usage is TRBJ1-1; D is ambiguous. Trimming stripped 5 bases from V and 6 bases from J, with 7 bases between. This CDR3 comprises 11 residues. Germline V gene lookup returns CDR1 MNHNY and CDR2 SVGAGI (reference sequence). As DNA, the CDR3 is TGTGCCAGCAGTCACAGTTCTGAAGCTTTCTTT. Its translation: CASSHSSEAFF.

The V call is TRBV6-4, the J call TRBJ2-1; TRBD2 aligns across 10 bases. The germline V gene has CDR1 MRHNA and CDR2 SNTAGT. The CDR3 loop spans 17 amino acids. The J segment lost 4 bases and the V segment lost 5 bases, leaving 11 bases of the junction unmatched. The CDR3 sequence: CASSTQLLAGEYNEQFF. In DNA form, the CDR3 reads TGTGCCAGCAGTACCCAACTCCTAGCGGGAGAGTACAATGAGCAGTTCTTC.

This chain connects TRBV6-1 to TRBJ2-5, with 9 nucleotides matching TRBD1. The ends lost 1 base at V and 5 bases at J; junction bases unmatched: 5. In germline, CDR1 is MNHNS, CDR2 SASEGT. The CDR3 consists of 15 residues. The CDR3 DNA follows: TGTGCCAGCAGTGAAGGAGGGACAGGGCGGGAGACCCAGTACTTC. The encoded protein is CASSEGGTGRETQYF.

The CDR3 region has the DNA TGTGCCAGCAGCACGACAGGGGGCGAAGGTGAAAAACTGTTTTTT. It encodes CASSTTGGEGEKLFF. V is TRBV6-5 and J is TRBJ1-4; 10 positions agree with TRBD1. Germline lookup yields CDR1 MNHEY and CDR2 SVGAGI. V was pared by 6 bases and J by 7 bases, with 8 bases of the junction left unmatched. This CDR3 is built from 15 residues.

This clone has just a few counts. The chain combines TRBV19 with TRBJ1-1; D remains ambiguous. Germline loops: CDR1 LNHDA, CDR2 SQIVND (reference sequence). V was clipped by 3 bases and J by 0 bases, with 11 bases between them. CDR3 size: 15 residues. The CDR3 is CASSMAVLLNTEAFF. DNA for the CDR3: TGTGCCAGTAGTATGGCTGTGCTTTTGAACACTGAAGCTTTCTTT.

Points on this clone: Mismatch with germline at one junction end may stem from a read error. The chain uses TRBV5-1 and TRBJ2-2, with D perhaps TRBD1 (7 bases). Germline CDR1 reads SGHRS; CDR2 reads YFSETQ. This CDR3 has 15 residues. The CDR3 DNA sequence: TGCGCCAGCAGCCCCGACCCGACAGGGCCCGGGGGGCTGTTTTTT. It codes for CASSPDPTGPGGLFF.

CDR3 amino acids: CASSRTGDEQYF. The CDR3 DNA is TGTGCCAGCAGCCGGACAGGGGACGAGCAGTACTTC. The J gene is TRBJ2-7, the V gene TRBV7-9; TRBD1 matches at 9 bases. Germline lookup yields CDR1 SEHNR and CDR2 FQNEAQ (reference sequence). The CDR3 runs 12 residues. The J segment lost 5 bases and the V segment lost 5 bases, leaving 1 base of the junction unmatched.

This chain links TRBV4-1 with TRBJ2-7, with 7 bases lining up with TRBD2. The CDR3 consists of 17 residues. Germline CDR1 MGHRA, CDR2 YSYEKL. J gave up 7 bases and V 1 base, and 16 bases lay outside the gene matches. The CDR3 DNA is TGCGCCAGCAGCCAAGTTGGGGCGGGAGTGGGCCCGGGGGAGCAGTACTTC. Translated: CASSQVGAGVGPGEQYF.

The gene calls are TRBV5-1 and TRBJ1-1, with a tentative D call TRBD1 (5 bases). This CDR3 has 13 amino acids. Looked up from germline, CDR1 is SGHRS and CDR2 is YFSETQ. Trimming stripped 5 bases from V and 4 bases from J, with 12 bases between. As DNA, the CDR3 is TGCGCCAGCAGGCCGTATCAGGGCACTGAAGCTTTCTTT. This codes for CASRPYQGTEAFF.

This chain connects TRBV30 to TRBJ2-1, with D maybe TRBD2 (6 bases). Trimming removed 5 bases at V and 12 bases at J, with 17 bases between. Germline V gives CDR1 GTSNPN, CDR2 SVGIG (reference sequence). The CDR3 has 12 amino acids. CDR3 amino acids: CAWDDGGTAQFF. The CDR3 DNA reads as TGTGCCTGGGACGACGGTGGGACTGCGCAGTTCTTC.

The CDR3 spells CASSQVPGTVNTEAFF. Written as DNA, the CDR3 is TGCGCCAGCAGCCAAGTACCCGGGACAGTGAACACTGAAGCTTTCTTT. The genes are TRBV4-1 and TRBJ1-1, with 7 bases lining up with TRBD1. The CDR3 has 16 residues. The trim removed 1 base at V and 0 bases at J, leaving 5 bases unmatched. Per the germline V gene, CDR1 is MGHRA and CDR2 is YSYEKL.

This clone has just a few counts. CDR3 sequence (DNA): TGTGCCAGCAGCCAAGATGGGGAGGGAGGCTATGGCTACACCTTC. Its translation: CASSQDGEGGYGYTF. The V and J genes are TRBV4-2 and TRBJ1-2; D is unclear. The CDR3 length is 15 residues. CDR1 and CDR2 from the germline V gene are LGHNA and YNFKEQ. With 0 bases removed from V and 4 bases from J, the gap between germline ends came to 12 bases.

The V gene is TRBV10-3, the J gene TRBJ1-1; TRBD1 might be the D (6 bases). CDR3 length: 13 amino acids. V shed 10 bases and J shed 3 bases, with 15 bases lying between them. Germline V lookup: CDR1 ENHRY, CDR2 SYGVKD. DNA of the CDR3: TGTGCCACCCAGGGGATTTTGGACACTGAAGCTTTCTTT. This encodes CATQGILDTEAFF.

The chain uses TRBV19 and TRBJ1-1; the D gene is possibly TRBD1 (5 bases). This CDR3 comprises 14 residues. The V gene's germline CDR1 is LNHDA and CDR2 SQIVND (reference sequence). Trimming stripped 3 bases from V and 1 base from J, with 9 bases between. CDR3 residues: CASSIITGNTEAFF. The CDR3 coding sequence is TGTGCCAGTAGTATTATTACAGGGAACACTGAAGCTTTCTTT.

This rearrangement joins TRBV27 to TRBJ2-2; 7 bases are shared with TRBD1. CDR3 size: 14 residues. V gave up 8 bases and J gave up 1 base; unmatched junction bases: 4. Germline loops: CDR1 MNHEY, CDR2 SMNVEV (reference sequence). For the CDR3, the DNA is TGTGCCAGCCTTCGGACAGGGAACACCGGGGAGCTGTTTTTT. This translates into CASLRTGNTGELFF.

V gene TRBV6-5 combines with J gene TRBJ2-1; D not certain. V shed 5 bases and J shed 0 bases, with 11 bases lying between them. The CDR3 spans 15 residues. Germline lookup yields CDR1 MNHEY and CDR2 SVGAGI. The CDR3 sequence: CASSKTLSSYNEQFF. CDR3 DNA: TGTGCCAGCAGTAAAACTCTGAGCTCCTACAATGAGCAGTTCTTC.

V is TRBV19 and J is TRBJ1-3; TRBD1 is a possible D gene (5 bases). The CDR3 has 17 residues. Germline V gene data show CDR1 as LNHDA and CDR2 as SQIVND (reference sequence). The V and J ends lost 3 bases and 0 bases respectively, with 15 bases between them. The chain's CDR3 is CASSMRRAPSSGNTIYF. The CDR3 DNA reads TGTGCCAGTAGTATGCGCAGGGCTCCGAGCTCTGGAAACACCATATATTTT.

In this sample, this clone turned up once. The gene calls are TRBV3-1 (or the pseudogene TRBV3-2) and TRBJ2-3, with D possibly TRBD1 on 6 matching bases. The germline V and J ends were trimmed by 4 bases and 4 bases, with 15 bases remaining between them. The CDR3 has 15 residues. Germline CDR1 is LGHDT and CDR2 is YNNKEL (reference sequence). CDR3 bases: TGTGCCAGCAGCCCACAGGGCAGGTACCCAGATACGCAGTATTTT. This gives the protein CASSPQGRYPDTQYF.

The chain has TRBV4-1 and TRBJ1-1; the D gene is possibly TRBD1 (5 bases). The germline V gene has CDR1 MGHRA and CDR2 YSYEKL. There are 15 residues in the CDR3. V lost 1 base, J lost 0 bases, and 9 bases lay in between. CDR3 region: CASSQGSGLNTEAFF. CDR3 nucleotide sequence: TGCGCCAGCAGCCAAGGATCAGGGTTGAACACTGAAGCTTTCTTT.

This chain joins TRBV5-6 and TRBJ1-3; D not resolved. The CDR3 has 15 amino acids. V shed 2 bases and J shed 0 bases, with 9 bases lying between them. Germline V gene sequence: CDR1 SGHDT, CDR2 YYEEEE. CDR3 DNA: TGTGCCAGCAGCTTTCGTACCGGCTCTGGAAACACCATATATTTT. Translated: CASSFRTGSGNTIYF.

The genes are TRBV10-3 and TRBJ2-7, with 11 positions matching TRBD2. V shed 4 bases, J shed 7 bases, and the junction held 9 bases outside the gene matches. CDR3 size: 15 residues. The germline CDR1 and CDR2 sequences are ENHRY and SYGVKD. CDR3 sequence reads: CAISGSSGRAKEQYF. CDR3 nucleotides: TGTGCCATCAGTGGGAGTAGCGGGAGGGCCAAAGAGCAGTACTTC.

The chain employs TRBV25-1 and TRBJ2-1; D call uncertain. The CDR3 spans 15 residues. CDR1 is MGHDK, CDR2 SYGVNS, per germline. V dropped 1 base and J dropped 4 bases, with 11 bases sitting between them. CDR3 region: CASSESVPRYNEQFF. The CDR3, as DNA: TGTGCCAGCAGTGAATCGGTCCCCCGGTACAATGAGCAGTTCTTC.